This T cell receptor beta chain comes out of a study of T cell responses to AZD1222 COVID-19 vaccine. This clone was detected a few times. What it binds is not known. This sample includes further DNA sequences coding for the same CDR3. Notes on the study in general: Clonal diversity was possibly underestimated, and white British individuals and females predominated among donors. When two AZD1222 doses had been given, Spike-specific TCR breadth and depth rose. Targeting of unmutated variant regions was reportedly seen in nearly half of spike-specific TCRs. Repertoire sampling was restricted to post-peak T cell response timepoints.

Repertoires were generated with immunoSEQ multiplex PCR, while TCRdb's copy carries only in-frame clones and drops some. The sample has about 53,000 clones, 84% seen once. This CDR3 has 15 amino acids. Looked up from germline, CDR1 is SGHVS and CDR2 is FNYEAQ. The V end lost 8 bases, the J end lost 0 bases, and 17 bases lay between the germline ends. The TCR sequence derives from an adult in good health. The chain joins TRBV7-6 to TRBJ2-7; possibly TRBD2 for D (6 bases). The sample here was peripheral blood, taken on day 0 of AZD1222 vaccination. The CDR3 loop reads CASARLAESSYEQYF. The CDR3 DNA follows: TGTGCCAGCGCAAGATTAGCGGAGAGCTCCTACGAGCAGTACTTC.